Listed below are T cell receptor beta chains from one sample, sequenced in a study of type 1 regulatory T cells. Their antigen targets remain unknown. TCRdb redid the calling of the reads with MiXCR, one entry per CDR3 protein. The table records roughly 46,000 distinct CDR3 sequences, 12% of them present only once. The sequenced material came from cultured non-Tr1 T cells, either the whole culture or a sorted T cell fraction (not recorded which). These receptors were obtained from a human donor in good health. Both conserved end residues are part of each CDR3. A D gene is named only where the DNA matches it firmly. Not every row has a clone size; where given, it reads once, few, many or a size class.

V	D	J	size	DNA	CDR3
TRBV5-1	NA	TRBJ2-3	few	TGCGCCAGCAGCTTGGGACGGCCGATTGGGGATACGCAGTATTTT	CASSLGRPIGDTQYF
TRBV12-3/TRBV12-4	TRBD1	TRBJ1-4	many	TGTGCCAGCAGTTTGACAGGGGGCAACGAAAAACTGTTTTTT	CASSLTGGNEKLFF
TRBV10-3	TRBD1	TRBJ1-1	many	TGTGCCATCAGGGGGGGACAGCTAAATATGGACACTGAAGCTTTCTTT	CAIRGGQLNMDTEAFF
TRBV2	NA	TRBJ2-1	many	TGTGCCACCAAGGGGCAGGTAGTAAATGAGCAGTTCTTC	CATKGQVVNEQFF
TRBV24-1	NA	TRBJ1-2	few	TGTGCCACCAGTTCAGGGTATGGCTACACCTTC	CATSSGYGYTF
TRBV7-2	TRBD1	TRBJ2-5	many	TGTGCCAGCAGCGCCGGACAGGGGGCGCGAGAGACCCAGTACTTC	CASSAGQGARETQYF
TRBV29-1	NA	TRBJ2-3	many	TGCAGCGTTGAAGGGGAAACAGATACGCAGTATTTT	CSVEGETDTQYF
TRBV7-7	TRBD1	TRBJ2-1	many	TGTGCTAGCGGGACAGGGGCCTACAATGAGCAGTTCTTC	CASGTGAYNEQFF
TRBV30	NA	TRBJ2-1	many	TGTGCCTGGAGTTCAGACGGTGGCAATGAGCAGTTCTTC	CAWSSDGGNEQFF
TRBV7-2	NA	TRBJ2-3	many	TGTGCCAGCAGCGGAACTAGCTCACATACGCAGTATTTT	CASSGTSSHTQYF
TRBV21-1	NA	TRBJ1-4	few	TGTGCCAGCAGCAAAGGAAGGCGAGGCCAGGGTGGGGAAAAACTGTTTTTT	CASSKGRRGQGGEKLFF
TRBV7-2	TRBD2	TRBJ2-5	few	TGTGCCAGCAGCTCAGGTAGCGGGAGGGGAGAGACCCAGTACTTC	CASSSGSGRGETQYF
TRBV7-2	NA	TRBJ2-3	NA	TGTGCCAGCAGCTTAGTGGGAACTAGCACAGATACGCAGTATTTT	CASSLVGTSTDTQYF
TRBV7-2	NA	TRBJ1-2	NA	TGTGCCAGCAGCTTCCCGGGGTTGGGGTATGGCTACACCTTC	CASSFPGLGYGYTF
TRBV14	NA	TRBJ2-1	many	TGTGCCAGCAGCCAAGAGTTGAAGGGTGTTGAGCAGTTCTTC	CASSQELKGVEQFF
TRBV6-1	NA	TRBJ2-6	many	TGTGCCAGCAGTGAAGCGATCGGCTCTGGGGCCAACGTCCTGACTTTC	CASSEAIGSGANVLTF
TRBV5-1	TRBD1	TRBJ2-6	many	TGCGCCAGCAGCTCCCGGGACAGGGGGTTGGCTGGGGCCAACGTCCTGACTTTC	CASSSRDRGLAGANVLTF
TRBV5-4	TRBD1	TRBJ2-3	many	TGTGCCAGTCAACCGCCGGGACAGGCAGATACGCAGTATTTT	CASQPPGQADTQYF
TRBV27	TRBD2	TRBJ2-3	NA	TGTGCCAGCAGTCCTCGGGGGGGAGGTAGCGCAGATACGCAGTATTTT	CASSPRGGGSADTQYF
TRBV7-2	TRBD2	TRBJ2-2	many	TGTGCCAGCAGCTTAGGAGGGAGGGCCTTCGGGGAGCTGTTTTTT	CASSLGGRAFGELFF
TRBV24-1	TRBD1	TRBJ2-5	many	TGTGCCACCAGTGGACCGACAGGGTCGGGAGAGACCCAGTACTTC	CATSGPTGSGETQYF
TRBV7-2	NA	TRBJ2-5	NA	TGTGCCAGCAGCTTAGTTGCGGAGACCCAGTACTTC	CASSLVAETQYF
TRBV20-1	TRBD1	TRBJ1-5	many	TGCAGTGCTAGCTCCACAGGGGGCAGACAGCCCCAGCATTTT	CSASSTGGRQPQHF
TRBV6-5	TRBD1	TRBJ1-6	many	TGTGCCAGCGGGATGACAGGGGCGAGTTCACCCCTCCACTTT	CASGMTGASSPLHF
TRBV27	NA	TRBJ2-2	few	TGTGCCAGCAGGAGGGGAGGACACCTGAACACCGGGGAGCTGTTTTTT	CASRRGGHLNTGELFF